This TCR beta chain was sequenced for a study of blood T cell repertoires in COVID-19. Across the whole study: Both acute and convalescent COVID-19 samples were obtained from the United States, Italy and Spain. Nucleic acid was either cDNA or gDNA, and it came from T cells, B-cell-depleted T cells, or PBMCs.

Trimming removed 2 bases from V and 7 bases from J, with 14 bases in between. From germline, CDR1 is LGHDT and CDR2 YNNKEL (reference sequence). This CDR3 is 15 amino acids long. Methods used by the authors: Amplified reference gene primers provided the basis for estimating nucleated cell counts. Profiling relied on immunoSEQ multiplex PCR, and the TCRdb table lists in-frame clones only, not all of them. V and J calls and clone size are as listed in that table; D and trimming were resolved from the DNA. The sample has about 40,000 clones; roughly 90% are singletons. The V and J genes are TRBV3-1 (or the pseudogene TRBV3-2) and TRBJ2-2, with a possible D match to TRBD1 (5 bases). This clonotype was sampled from a man in his 70s with acute or convalescent COVID-19. Material: peripheral blood. CDR3 sequence (DNA): TGTGCCAGCAGCCAATATACAGGAAAAGACGGGGAGCTGTTTTTT. Amino acids: CASSQYTGKDGELFF.